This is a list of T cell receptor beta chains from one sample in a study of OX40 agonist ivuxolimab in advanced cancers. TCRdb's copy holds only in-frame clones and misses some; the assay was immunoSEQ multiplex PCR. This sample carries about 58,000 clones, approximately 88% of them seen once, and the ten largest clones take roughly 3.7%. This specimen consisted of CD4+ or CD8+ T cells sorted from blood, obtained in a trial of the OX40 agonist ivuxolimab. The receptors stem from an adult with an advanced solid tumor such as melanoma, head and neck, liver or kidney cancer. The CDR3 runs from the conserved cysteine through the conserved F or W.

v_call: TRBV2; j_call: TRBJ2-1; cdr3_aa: CASSEDWGSYNEQFF
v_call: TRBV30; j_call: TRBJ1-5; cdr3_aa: CAWSGGAWDQPQHF
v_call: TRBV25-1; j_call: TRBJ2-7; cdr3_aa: CASSDTSQGEVGEQYF
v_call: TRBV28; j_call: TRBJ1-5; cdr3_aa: CASSFGSTIYSNQPQHF
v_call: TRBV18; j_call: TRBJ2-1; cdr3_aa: CASSPGAGDRYEQFF
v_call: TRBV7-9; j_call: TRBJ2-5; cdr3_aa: CASSPLGSAETQYF
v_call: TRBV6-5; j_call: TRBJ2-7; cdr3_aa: CASKGTPSYEQYF
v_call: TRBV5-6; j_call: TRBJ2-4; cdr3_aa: CASSLRTSGRVKGNIQYF
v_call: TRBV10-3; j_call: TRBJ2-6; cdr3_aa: CAISEGSNSGANVLTF
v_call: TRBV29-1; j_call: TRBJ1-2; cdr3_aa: CSARGLGYGYTF
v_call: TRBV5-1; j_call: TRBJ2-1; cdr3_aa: CASSLTGTGLGEQFF
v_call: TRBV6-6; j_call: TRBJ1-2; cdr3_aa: CASRPDRGRYGYTF
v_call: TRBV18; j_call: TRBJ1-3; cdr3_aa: CASRSDSVAGNTIYF
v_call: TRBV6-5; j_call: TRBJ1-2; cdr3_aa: CASSRQYGYTF
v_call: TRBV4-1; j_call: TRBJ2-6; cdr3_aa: CASSQQNRGFGSGANVLTF
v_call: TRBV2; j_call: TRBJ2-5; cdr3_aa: CASRRRTEQETQYF
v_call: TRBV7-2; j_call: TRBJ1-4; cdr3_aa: CASSLRLTIGEKLFF
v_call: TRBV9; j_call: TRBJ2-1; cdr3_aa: CASSETPEGEQFF
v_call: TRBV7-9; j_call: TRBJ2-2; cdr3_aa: CASSFRENTGELFF
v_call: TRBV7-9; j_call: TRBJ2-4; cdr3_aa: CASSLYRVDLAKNIQYF
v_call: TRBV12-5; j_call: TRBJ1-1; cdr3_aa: CASGEVGNTEAFF